One and the same sample provided the 7 T cell receptor beta chains below, sequenced in a study of blood T cells in healthy people across ages. A second about 6 to 12 cycle PCR used barcoded and J-beta primers. One entry per CDR3 protein, called by TCRdb with MiXCR from the 5' RACE reads. The sample contains 1.4 million to 1.5 million distinct CDR3 sequences, 42% of which appear only once. The sample comprised blood. The receptor set was obtained from a woman in her late teens or twenties in good health.

CDR3 protein: CASSPGDGTGWNQPQHF. The CDR3, as DNA: TGTGCCAGCAGCCCAGGTGACGGGACAGGTTGGAATCAGCCCCAGCATTTT. J is TRBJ1-5 and V is TRBV9; 8 bases are shared with TRBD1. This CDR3 has 17 amino acids. Trimming removed 4 bases from V and 4 bases from J; junction bases left unmatched: 13. The germline V gene has CDR1 SGDLS and CDR2 YYNGEE.

This clonotype was counted a few times. The chain links TRBV7-2 to TRBJ2-1; no firm D call. The CDR3 has 13 amino acids. The V gene lost 5 bases and the J gene lost 8 bases, with 13 bases spanning the gap. Germline V lookup: CDR1 SGHTA, CDR2 FQGNSA. The DNA for the CDR3 is TGTGCCAGCAGCCAAGAAATCCTTCATGAGCAGTTCTTC. It translates to CASSQEILHEQFF.

The chain carries TRBV28 and TRBJ2-1; 9 bases match TRBD1. Germline trimming cut 7 bases from V and 6 bases from J; bases unmatched to any gene: 10. CDR1 and CDR2 from the germline V gene are MDHEN and SYDVKM. The CDR3 runs to 15 residues. The chain's CDR3 is CASTLGVTGGNEQFF. CDR3 in DNA: TGTGCCAGCACCCTGGGGGTGACAGGGGGCAATGAGCAGTTCTTC.

This rearrangement joins TRBV27 to TRBJ2-3, with TRBD2 identical over 7 bases. Per germline, CDR1 MNHEY and CDR2 SMNVEV (reference sequence). J gave up 5 bases and V 7 bases, and 21 bases lay outside the gene matches. This CDR3 has 18 amino acids. The CDR3 sequence: CASIPGGGPFSWVDTQYF. CDR3 sequence (DNA): TGTGCCAGCATACCCGGGGGAGGGCCTTTTTCTTGGGTAGATACGCAGTATTTT.

This clonotype was observed many times. V gene TRBV6-1 combines with J gene TRBJ2-7; perhaps TRBD1 as D (5 bases). Trimming shortened V by 2 bases and J by 2 bases, and 7 bases separated the two germline ends. The CDR3 runs 13 residues. The germline V gene encodes CDR1 MNHNS and CDR2 SASEGT. Here the CDR3 reads CASSETGPYEQYF. The CDR3 DNA sequence: TGTGCCAGCAGTGAAACAGGTCCCTACGAGCAGTACTTC.

On this clonotype: The junction departs from the called germline gene at one end, perhaps through a read error. This chain uses TRBV7-2 with TRBJ1-4; D call uncertain. The CDR3 runs to 14 residues. Germline V gene sequence: CDR1 SGHTA, CDR2 FQGNSA. The CDR3 DNA reads as TGTGCCGGCAGCTTAAAACCCCCTAATGAAAAACTGTTTTTT. This translates into CAGSLKPPNEKLFF.

V gene TRBV11-2 combines with J gene TRBJ2-1, with D perhaps matching TRBD2 (6 bases). This CDR3 is built from 15 residues. The germline V gene has CDR1 SGHAT and CDR2 FQNNGV. Trimming stripped 0 bases from V and 9 bases from J, with 15 bases between. This CDR3 is CASSLEGVVSGEQFF. DNA for the CDR3: TGTGCCAGCAGCTTAGAGGGGGTAGTTAGCGGTGAGCAGTTCTTC.